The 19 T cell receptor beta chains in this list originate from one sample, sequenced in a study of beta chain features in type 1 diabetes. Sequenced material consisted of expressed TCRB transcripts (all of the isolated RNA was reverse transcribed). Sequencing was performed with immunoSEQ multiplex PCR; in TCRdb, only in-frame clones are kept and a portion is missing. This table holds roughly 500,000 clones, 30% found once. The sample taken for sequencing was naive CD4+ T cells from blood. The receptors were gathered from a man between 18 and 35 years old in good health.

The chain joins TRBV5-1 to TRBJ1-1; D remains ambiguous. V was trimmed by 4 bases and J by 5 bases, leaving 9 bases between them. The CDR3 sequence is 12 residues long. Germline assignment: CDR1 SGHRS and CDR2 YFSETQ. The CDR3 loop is CASSGGRTEAFF. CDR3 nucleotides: TGCGCCAGCAGCGGAGGGAGGACTGAAGCTTTCTTT.

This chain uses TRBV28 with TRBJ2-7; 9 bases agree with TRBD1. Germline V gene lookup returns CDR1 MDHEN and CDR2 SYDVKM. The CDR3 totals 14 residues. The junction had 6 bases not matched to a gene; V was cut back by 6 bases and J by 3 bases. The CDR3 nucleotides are TGTGCCAGCAGGGGGACAGGGAGCCTCTACGAGCAGTACTTC. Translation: CASRGTGSLYEQYF.

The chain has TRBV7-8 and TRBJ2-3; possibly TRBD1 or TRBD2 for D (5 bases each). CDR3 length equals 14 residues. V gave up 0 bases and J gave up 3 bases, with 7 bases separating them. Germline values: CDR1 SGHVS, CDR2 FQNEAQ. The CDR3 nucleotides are TGTGCCAGCAGCTTAGCTGAGGGGACAGATACGCAGTATTTT. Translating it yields CASSLAEGTDTQYF.

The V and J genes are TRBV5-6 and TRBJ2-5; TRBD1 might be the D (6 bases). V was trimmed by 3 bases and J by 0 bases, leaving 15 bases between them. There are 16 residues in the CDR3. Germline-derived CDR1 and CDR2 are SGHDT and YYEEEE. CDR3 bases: TGTGCCAGCAGCTGGGAGACAGGTCCGTACCAAGAGACCCAGTACTTC. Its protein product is CASSWETGPYQETQYF.

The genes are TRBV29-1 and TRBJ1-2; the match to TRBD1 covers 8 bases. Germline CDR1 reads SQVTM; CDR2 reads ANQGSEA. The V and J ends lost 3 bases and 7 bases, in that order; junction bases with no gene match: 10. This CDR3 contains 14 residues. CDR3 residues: CSVETRTGIRGYTF. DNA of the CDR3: TGCAGCGTTGAGACTAGGACAGGGATTCGTGGCTACACCTTC. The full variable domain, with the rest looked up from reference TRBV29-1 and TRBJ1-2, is SAVISQKPSRDICQRGTSLTIQCQVDSQVTMMFWYRQQPGQSLTLIATANQGSEATYESGFVIDKFPISRPNLTFSTLTVSNMSPEDSSIYLCSVETRTGIRGYTFGSGTRLTVV.

In DNA, the CDR3 is TGCAGCGTTATGGGACAGGCGAACACTGAAGCTTTCTTT. This encodes CSVMGQANTEAFF. V gene TRBV29-1 combines with J gene TRBJ1-1, with TRBD1 matching over 8 bases. Trimming at V came to 5 bases and at J to 1 base, leaving 3 bases not matched to a gene. Per the germline V gene, CDR1 is SQVTM and CDR2 is ANQGSEA. This CDR3 comprises 13 residues. Variable domain in full (rest from reference TRBV29-1 and TRBJ1-1): SAVISQKPSRDICQRGTSLTIQCQVDSQVTMMFWYRQQPGQSLTLIATANQGSEATYESGFVIDKFPISRPNLTFSTLTVSNMSPEDSSIYLCSVMGQANTEAFFGQGTRLTVV.

This chain's CDR3 is CASSVLPGNYGYTF. The DNA for the CDR3 is TGTGCCAGCAGCGTACTACCGGGAAACTATGGCTACACCTTC. The gene calls are TRBV9 and TRBJ1-2, with D hard to call. Looked up from germline, CDR1 is SGDLS and CDR2 is YYNGEE. V lost 1 base and J lost 2, with 9 bases in between. This CDR3 is built from 14 residues.

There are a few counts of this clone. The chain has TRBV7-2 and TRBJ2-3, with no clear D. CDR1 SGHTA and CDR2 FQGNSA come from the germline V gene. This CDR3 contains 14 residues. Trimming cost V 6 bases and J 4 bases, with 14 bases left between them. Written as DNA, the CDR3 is TGTGCCAGCAGGCTAGGGATATACGCAGATACGCAGTATTTT. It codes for CASRLGIYADTQYF.

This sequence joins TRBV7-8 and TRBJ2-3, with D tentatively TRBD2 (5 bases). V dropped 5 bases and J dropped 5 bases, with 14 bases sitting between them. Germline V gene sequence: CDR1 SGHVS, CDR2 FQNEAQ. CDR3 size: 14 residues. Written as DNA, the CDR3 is TGTGCCAGCAGCCCGAAAGAGAGGGTAGATACGCAGTATTTT. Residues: CASSPKERVDTQYF.

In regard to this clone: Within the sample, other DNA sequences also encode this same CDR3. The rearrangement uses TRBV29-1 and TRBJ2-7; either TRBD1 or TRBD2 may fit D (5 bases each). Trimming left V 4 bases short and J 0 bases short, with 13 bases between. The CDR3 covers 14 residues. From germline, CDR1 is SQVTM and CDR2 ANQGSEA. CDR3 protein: CSVVRDAGSYEQYF. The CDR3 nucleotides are TGCAGCGTTGTCCGGGACGCCGGCTCCTACGAGCAGTACTTC.

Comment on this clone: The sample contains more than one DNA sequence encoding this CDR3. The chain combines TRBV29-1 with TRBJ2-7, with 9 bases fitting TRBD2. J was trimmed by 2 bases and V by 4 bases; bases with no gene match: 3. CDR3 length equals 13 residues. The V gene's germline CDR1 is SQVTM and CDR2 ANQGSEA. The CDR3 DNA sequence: TGCAGCGTTGGAGGCGGGAGGGCCTACGAGCAGTACTTC. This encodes CSVGGGRAYEQYF.

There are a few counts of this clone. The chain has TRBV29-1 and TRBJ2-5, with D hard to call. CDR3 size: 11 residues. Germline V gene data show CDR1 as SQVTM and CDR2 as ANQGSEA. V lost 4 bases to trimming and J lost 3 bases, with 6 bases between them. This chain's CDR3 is CSVVRKETQYF. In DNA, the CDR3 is TGCAGCGTTGTACGCAAAGAGACCCAGTACTTC. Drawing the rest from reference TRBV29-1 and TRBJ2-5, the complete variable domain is SAVISQKPSRDICQRGTSLTIQCQVDSQVTMMFWYRQQPGQSLTLIATANQGSEATYESGFVIDKFPISRPNLTFSTLTVSNMSPEDSSIYLCSVVRKETQYFGPGTRLLVL.

The CDR3 here is CASSQVKTGHTAGELFF. CDR3 in DNA: TGCGCCAGCAGCCAAGTTAAGACAGGACACACTGCCGGGGAGCTGTTTTTT. This chain links TRBV4-3 with TRBJ2-2; tentatively, D is TRBD1 (6 bases). The CDR3 contains 17 residues. V was trimmed by 1 base and J by 6 bases, leaving 18 bases between them. Germline-derived CDR1 and CDR2 are LGHNA and YSLEER.

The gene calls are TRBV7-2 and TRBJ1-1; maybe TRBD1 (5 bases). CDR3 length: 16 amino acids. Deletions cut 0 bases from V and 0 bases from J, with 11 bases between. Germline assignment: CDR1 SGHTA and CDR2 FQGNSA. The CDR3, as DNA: TGTGCCAGCAGCTTAGCCCCGGGACCCTTGAACACTGAAGCTTTCTTT. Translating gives CASSLAPGPLNTEAFF.

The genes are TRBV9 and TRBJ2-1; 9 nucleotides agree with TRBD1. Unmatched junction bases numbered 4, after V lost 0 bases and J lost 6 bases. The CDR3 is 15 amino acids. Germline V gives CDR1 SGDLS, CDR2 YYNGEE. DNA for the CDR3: TGTGCCAGCAGCGTAGAAGGGACAGGGTTCAATGAGCAGTTCTTC. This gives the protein CASSVEGTGFNEQFF.

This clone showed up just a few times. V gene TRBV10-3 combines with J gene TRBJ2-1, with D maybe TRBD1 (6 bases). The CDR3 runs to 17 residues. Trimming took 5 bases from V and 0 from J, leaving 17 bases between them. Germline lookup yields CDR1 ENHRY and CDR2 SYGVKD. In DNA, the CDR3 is TGTGCCATCAGTAGCTACAGGGCCACTGGCTCCTACAATGAGCAGTTCTTC. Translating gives CAISSYRATGSYNEQFF.

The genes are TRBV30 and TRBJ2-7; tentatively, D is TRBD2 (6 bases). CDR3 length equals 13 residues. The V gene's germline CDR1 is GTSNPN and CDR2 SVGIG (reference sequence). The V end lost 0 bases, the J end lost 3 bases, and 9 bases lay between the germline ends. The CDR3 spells CAWSVASDYEQYF. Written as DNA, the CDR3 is TGTGCCTGGAGTGTGGCTAGCGACTACGAGCAGTACTTC.

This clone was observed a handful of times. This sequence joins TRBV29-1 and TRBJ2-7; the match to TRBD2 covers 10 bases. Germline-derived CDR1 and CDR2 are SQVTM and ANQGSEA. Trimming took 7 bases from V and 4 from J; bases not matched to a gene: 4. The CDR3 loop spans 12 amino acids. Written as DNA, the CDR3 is TGCAGCGCTCAGACTAGCGGGTACGAGCAGTACTTC. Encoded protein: CSAQTSGYEQYF.

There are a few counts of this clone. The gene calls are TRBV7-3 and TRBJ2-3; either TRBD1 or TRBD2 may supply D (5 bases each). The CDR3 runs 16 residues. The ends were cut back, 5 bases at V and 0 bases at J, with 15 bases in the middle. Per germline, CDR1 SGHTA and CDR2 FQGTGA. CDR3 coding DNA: TGTGCCAGCAGCCCCCAGCCCGGGGCGAGCACAGATACGCAGTATTTT. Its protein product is CASSPQPGASTDTQYF.